This T cell receptor (beta chain) was sequenced during a study of blood T cell repertoires in COVID-19. This clone ranks as medium-sized. The assay was immunoSEQ multiplex PCR, and TCRdb's table has in-frame clones only and misses some. The sample has about 95,000 clones, roughly 76% seen once. The TCR sequence derives from an elderly man with COVID-19, enrolled during active disease. Sequences were obtained from peripheral blood.

CDR3 sequence: CASRLQAGQGGQPQHF. The CDR3 DNA reads TGTGCCAGCAGGCTTCAAGCTGGACAGGGTGGGCAGCCCCAGCATTTT. This sequence joins TRBV2 and TRBJ1-5, with TRBD1 matching 8 bases. Germline V lookup: CDR1 SNHLY, CDR2 FYNNEI. The CDR3 has 16 residues. Trimming removed 6 bases from V and 7 bases from J; junction bases left unmatched: 14.